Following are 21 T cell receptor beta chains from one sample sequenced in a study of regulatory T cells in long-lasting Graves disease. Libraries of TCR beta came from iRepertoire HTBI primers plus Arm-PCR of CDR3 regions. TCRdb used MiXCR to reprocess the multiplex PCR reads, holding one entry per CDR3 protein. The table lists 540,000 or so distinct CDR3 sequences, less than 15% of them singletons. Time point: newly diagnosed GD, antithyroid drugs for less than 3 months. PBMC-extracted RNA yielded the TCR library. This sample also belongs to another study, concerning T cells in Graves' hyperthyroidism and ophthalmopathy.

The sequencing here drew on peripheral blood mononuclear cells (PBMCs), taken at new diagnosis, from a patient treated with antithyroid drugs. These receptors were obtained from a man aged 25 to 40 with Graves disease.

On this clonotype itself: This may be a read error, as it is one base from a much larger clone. DNA for the CDR3: TGTGCCAGCAGCTCTCCTAGACTCTGGCAGTACTTC. This sequence encodes CASSSPRLWQYF. The chain employs TRBV7-2 and TRBJ2-7; unclear D gene. The CDR3 consists of 12 residues. The germline CDR1 and CDR2 sequences are SGHTA and FQGNSA. Trimming left V 4 bases short and J 9 bases short, with 13 bases between.

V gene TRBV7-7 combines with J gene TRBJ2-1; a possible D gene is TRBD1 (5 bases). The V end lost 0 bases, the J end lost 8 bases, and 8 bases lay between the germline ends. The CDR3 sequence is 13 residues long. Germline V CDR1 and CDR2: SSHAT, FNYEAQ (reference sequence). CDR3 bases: TGTGCCAGCAGCTTAGCGGCCAGGGATGAGCAGTTCTTC. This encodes CASSLAARDEQFF.

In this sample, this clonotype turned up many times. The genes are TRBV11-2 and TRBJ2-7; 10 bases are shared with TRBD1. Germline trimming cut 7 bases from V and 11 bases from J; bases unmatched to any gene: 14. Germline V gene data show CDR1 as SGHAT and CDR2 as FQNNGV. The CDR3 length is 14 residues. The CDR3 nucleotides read TGTGCCAGCACCTCTCGCGACAGGGGGCAAGAAGAGTACTTC. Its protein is CASTSRDRGQEEYF.

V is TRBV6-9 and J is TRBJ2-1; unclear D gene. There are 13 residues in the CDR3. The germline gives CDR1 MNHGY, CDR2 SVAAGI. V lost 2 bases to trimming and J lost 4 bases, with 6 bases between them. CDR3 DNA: TGTGCCAGCAGTTATGACCAATACAATGAGCAGTTCTTC. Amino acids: CASSYDQYNEQFF.

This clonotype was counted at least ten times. The CDR3 coding sequence is TGTGCCAGCAGTTTCCCCGGACGGAGCTCCTACAATGAGCAGTTCTTC. Translation: CASSFPGRSSYNEQFF. This chain connects TRBV27 to TRBJ2-1; the D is unclear. This CDR3 region has 16 residues. Germline CDR1 is MNHEY and CDR2 is SMNVEV (reference sequence). V lost 3 bases, J lost 0 bases, and 12 bases lay in between.

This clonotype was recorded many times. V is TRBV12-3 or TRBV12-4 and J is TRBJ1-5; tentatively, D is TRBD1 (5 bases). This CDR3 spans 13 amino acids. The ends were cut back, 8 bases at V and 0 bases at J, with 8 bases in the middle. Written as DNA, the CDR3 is TGTGCCAGCGGGGGATATAGCAATCAGCCCCAGCATTTT. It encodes CASGGYSNQPQHF.

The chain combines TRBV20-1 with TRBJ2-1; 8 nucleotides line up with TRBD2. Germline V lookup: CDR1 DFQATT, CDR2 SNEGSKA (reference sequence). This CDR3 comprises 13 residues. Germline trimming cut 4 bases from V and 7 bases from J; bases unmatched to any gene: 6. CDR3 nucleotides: TGCAGTGCTATGGCTAGCGGGCCTAATGAGCAGTTCTTC. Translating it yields CSAMASGPNEQFF.

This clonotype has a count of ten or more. CDR3 nucleotide sequence: TGTGCCAGCAGCCTACCCTCCGACAGGGTCAATGAGCAGTTCTTC. The encoded protein is CASSLPSDRVNEQFF. The chain is built from TRBV13 and TRBJ2-1; 7 nucleotides match TRBD1. The CDR3 runs 15 residues. With 5 bases clipped from V and 6 bases from J, the junction kept 10 bases outside the gene matches. Germline V gene data show CDR1 as PRHDT and CDR2 as FYEKMQ (reference sequence).

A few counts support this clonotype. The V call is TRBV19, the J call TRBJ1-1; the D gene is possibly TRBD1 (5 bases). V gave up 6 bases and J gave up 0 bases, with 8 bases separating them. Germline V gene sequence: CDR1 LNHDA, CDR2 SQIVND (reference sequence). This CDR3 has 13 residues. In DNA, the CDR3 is TGTGCCAGTAGGTGGGGGTTGAACACTGAAGCTTTCTTT. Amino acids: CASRWGLNTEAFF.

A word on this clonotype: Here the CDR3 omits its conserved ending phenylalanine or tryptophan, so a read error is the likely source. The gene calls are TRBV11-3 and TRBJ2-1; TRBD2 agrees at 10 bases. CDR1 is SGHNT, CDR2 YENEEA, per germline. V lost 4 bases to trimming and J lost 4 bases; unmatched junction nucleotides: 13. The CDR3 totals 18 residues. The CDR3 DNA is TGTGCCAGCAGCTCCGCCTTGGATACTAGCGGGAAATACAATGAGCAGTTCCTC. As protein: CASSSALDTSGKYNEQFL.

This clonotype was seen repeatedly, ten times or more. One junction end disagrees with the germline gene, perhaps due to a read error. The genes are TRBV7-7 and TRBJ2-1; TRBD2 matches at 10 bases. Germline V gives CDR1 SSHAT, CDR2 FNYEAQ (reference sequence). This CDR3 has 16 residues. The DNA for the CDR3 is TGTGCTAGCAGCTTCGAAGTAGCGGGAGGCCCCAATGAGCAGTTCTTC. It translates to CASSFEVAGGPNEQFF.

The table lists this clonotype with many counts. CDR3 protein: CASSGAVNSNQPQHF. The CDR3 bases are TGTGCCAGCAGTGGGGCGGTTAATAGCAATCAGCCCCAGCATTTT. The V gene is TRBV27, the J gene TRBJ1-5; possible D gene TRBD1, 5 bases. The length of the CDR3 is 15 residues. Germline CDR1 MNHEY, CDR2 SMNVEV (reference sequence). The V gene lost 5 bases and the J gene lost 0 bases, with 11 bases spanning the gap.

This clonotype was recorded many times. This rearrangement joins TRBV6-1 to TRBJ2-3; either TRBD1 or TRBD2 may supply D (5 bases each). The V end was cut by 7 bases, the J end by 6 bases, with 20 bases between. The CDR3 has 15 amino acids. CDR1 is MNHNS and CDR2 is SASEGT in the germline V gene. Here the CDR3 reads CASILAGARIDTQYF. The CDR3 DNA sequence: TGTGCCAGCATTCTTGCCGGGGCCCGGATCGATACGCAGTATTTT.

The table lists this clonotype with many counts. This CDR3 is CASSSIGAGGRDIQYF. The CDR3 nucleotides are TGTGCCAGCAGCTCCATCGGGGCGGGAGGCAGGGACATTCAGTACTTC. The chain couples TRBV7-9 to TRBJ2-4, with 8 bases matching TRBD2. The length of the CDR3 is 16 residues. With 4 bases clipped from V and 8 bases from J, the junction kept 13 bases outside the gene matches. Germline CDR1 reads SEHNR; CDR2 reads FQNEAQ (reference sequence).

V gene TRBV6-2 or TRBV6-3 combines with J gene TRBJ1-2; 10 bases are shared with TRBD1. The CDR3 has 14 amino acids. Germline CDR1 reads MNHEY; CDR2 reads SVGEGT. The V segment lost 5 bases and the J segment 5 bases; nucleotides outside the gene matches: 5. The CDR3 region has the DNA TGTGCCAGCAGTGAAGCGGGACAGGGGTATGGCTACACCTTC. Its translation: CASSEAGQGYGYTF.

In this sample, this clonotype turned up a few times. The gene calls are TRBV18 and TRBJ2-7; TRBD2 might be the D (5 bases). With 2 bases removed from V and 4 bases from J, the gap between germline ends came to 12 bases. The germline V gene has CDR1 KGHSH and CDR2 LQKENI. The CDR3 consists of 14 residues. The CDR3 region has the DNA TGTGCCAGCTCACCAGAGGGCAGGCGATACGAGCAGTACTTC. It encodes CASSPEGRRYEQYF.

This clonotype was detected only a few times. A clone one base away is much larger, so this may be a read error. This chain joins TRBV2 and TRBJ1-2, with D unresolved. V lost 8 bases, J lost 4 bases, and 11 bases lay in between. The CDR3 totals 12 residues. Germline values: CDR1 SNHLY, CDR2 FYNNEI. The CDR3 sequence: CASARLPYGYTF. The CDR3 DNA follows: TGTGCCAGCGCGAGGTTACCCTATGGCTACACCTTC.

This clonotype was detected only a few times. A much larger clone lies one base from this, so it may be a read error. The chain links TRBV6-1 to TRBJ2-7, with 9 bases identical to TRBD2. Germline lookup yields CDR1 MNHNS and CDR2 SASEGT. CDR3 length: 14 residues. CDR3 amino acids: CAGSEASGRYEQYF. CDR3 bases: TGTGCCGGCAGTGAAGCCAGCGGGAGGTACGAGCAGTACTTC.

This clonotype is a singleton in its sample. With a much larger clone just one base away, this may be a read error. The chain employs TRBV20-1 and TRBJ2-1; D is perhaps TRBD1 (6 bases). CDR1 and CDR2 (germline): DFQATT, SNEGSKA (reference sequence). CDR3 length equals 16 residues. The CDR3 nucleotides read TGCAGTGCTAGAGATCTTTGGGGGCGGAGTCTCAATGGGCAGTTCTTC. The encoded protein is CSARDLWGRSLNGQFF.

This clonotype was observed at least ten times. DNA of the CDR3: TGTGCCAGCAGTTGGACCAAGGGCGAGCAGTACTTC. This encodes CASSWTKGEQYF. The chain links TRBV12-3 or TRBV12-4 to TRBJ2-7; D call uncertain. Trimming pared 4 bases from V and 6 bases from J, leaving 10 bases between. The CDR3 extends over 12 amino acids.

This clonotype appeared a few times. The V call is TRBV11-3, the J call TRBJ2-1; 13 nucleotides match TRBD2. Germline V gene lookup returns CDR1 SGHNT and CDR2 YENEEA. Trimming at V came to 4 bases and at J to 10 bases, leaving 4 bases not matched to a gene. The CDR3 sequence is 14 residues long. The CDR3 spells CASSSGLAGTEQFF. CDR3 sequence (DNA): TGTGCCAGCAGCTCGGGACTAGCGGGGACCGAGCAGTTCTTC.